The rows below give T cell receptor beta chains drawn from one sample of a study of T cell responses to AZD1222 COVID-19 vaccine. This table comes from immunoSEQ multiplex PCR, and its TCRdb copy is limited to in-frame clones, with some not included. This sample has 120,000 to 150,000 clones, with approximately 90% found just once. Specimen: peripheral blood, collected 28 days after the second AZD1222 dose. The receptors come from an adult who received the AZD1222 COVID-19 vaccine. The conserved cysteine and the conserved F or W are not part of the CDR3 here. D genes are given only for firm matches.

d_call j_call v_call cdr3_aa
TRBD2 TRBJ2-3 TRBV29-1 SVEGASGSTDTQY
- TRBJ2-2 TRBV28 ASSPAGVRAGELF
- TRBJ1-6 TRBV27 ASSQPRQTGANSPLH
- TRBJ1-2 TRBV12-5 ASNTGQNYGYT
- TRBJ1-1 TRBV6-6 ASSAQGGTEAF
- TRBJ1-3 TRBV2 ASSQGLHSGNTIY
- TRBJ2-1 TRBV14 ASSQDSPSYNEQF
- TRBJ2-1 TRBV3-1/TRBV3-2 ASGYNEQF
- TRBJ1-4 TRBV2 ASRTDRLGEKLF
- TRBJ1-2 TRBV6-1 ASSERDLIGGYT
- TRBJ1-4 TRBV11-3 ASSQHEKLF
TRBD2 TRBJ2-1 TRBV7-2 ASRPEGTSGVNEQF
- TRBJ1-1 TRBV5-6 ASSFDLDGGAF
- TRBJ2-1 TRBV7-8 ASSLPYYNEQF
- TRBJ1-6 TRBV30 AWTRESGTLH
TRBD1 TRBJ1-4 TRBV3-1/TRBV3-2 ASSLASGQLMKKLF
TRBD1 TRBJ1-1 TRBV19 ASSIETGVTEAF